This T cell receptor (beta chain) stems from a study of Ad26.COV2.S vaccination and SARS-CoV-2 variants. The overall study: Donor was assigned to the Ad26.COV2.S arm of trial COV1001. Recipients of Ad26.COV2.S got it intramuscularly, once or twice 56 days apart.

The CDR3 is 14 residues long. V was clipped by 4 bases and J by 3 bases, with 11 bases between them. Germline V CDR1 and CDR2: MNHEY, SVGEGT. Treatment given: roughly 20 received Ad26.COV2.S at low or high dose, single or two shots; 5 received placebo; per-sample allocation not given. Sampling was done on day 63 after the first vaccine or placebo injection. This table comes from immunoSEQ multiplex PCR, and its TCRdb copy is limited to in-frame clones, with some not included. The sample holds about 450,000 clones, 75% to 90% seen once. This sample comprised peripheral blood, obtained in a trial of Ad26.COV2.S vaccine versus placebo. The V and J genes are TRBV6-2 or TRBV6-3 and TRBJ2-3; TRBD1 might be the D (5 bases). The TCR comes from a person between 18 and 60 years old who received the Ad26.COV2.S COVID-19 vaccine or a placebo. The CDR3: CASSFLRGTDTQYF. CDR3 bases: TGTGCCAGCAGTTTTTTAAGGGGAACAGATACGCAGTATTTT.